Shown below are 2 T cell receptor beta chains from a single sample sequenced in a study of T-cell reconstitution after alpha-beta-depleted transplantation in children. The library targeted TCRbeta and was prepared with unique molecular identifiers. TCRdb re-called the PCR reads through MiXCR, storing one row per CDR3 protein. The sample comprises more than 150,000 distinct CDR3 sequences, 13% to 15% of which are singletons, and roughly an eighth rests with the top ten. The sample was PBMCs from the stem cell graft donor, taken from the stem cell graft. The source of these receptors is a human donor who donated a stem cell graft to a child with acute lymphoblastic leukemia.

The chain links TRBV28 to TRBJ2-7, with 10 bases identical to TRBD1. CDR3 length: 17 residues. Germline loops: CDR1 MDHEN, CDR2 SYDVKM. With V trimmed by 3 bases and J by 4 bases, 12 bases remained unmatched. The CDR3 reads CASSLPTATGGSYEQYF. CDR3 DNA sequence: TGTGCCAGCAGTTTGCCGACAGCGACAGGGGGCTCATACGAGCAGTACTTC.

This clonotype was found many times. The rearrangement links TRBV20-1 to TRBJ2-5, with D possibly matching TRBD1 (6 bases). V lost 1 base, J lost 1 base, and 13 bases lay in between. Germline values: CDR1 DFQATT, CDR2 SNEGSKA (reference sequence). The CDR3 totals 15 residues. In DNA, the CDR3 is TGCAGTGCTAGAGTGCAGAGGGGGTTCCAAGAGACCCAGTACTTC. As protein: CSARVQRGFQETQYF.